This T cell receptor beta chain appears in the sequencing data of a study of control samples from healthy donors and cancer patients. Assay: immunoSEQ multiplex PCR; the TCRdb copy retains only in-frame clones and omits some. The data hold about 130,000 clones, with over 85% observed a single time. Trimming removed 8 bases from V and 5 bases from J; junction bases left unmatched: 6. Germline lookup yields CDR1 KGHSH and CDR2 LQKENI. The CDR3 is made up of 13 amino acids. Sequenced input: blood. The source is a man younger than 30 in good health. The V and J genes are TRBV18 and TRBJ2-5; 9 bases align to TRBD1. The CDR3: CASNRGQDETQYF. In DNA form, the CDR3 reads TGTGCCAGCAACAGGGGGCAAGACGAGACCCAGTACTTC.